The 2 T cell receptor beta chains listed next were all sequenced from one sample in a study of blood T cell repertoires in COVID-19. Profiled with immunoSEQ multiplex PCR; TCRdb holds only in-frame clones, not every one. The data contain hundreds of thousands of clones, around 84% of them singletons. Sample: peripheral blood. These receptors originate from a woman of 80 years or more with active or convalescent COVID-19.

The chain links TRBV6-2 or TRBV6-3 to TRBJ2-7; D gene unclear. Trimming removed 5 bases at V and 4 bases at J, with 21 bases between. Germline loops: CDR1 MNHEY, CDR2 SVGEGT. The CDR3 has 16 amino acids. CDR3 region: CASSQTQRLGGYEQYF. The CDR3 bases are TGTGCCAGCAGTCAAACTCAACGGCTTGGCGGTTACGAGCAGTACTTC.

CDR3 DNA: TGTGCCAGCAGCAAAAGAGGACAGGGTAACTCCTACGAGCAGTACTTC. It translates to CASSKRGQGNSYEQYF. The chain combines TRBV7-9 with TRBJ2-7, with 8 positions matching TRBD1. There are 16 residues in the CDR3. Germline trimming cut 5 bases from V and 0 bases from J; bases unmatched to any gene: 9. Looked up from germline, CDR1 is SEHNR and CDR2 is FQNEAQ (reference sequence).